This T cell receptor (beta chain) was identified in a study of blood T cell repertoires in COVID-19. Study summary: In each case, the material was cDNA or gDNA derived from T cells, B-cell-depleted T cells, or PBMCs.

This clone was seen only a few times. CDR3 length: 13 amino acids. Germline V CDR1 and CDR2: SNHLY, FYNNEI. Trimming shortened V by 2 bases and J by 2 bases, and 5 bases separated the two germline ends. Only in-frame clones appear in the TCRdb table, and some are missing; sequencing was by immunoSEQ multiplex PCR. The top ten hold roughly an eighth of the sample, which has under 250,000 clones, approximately 80% seen once. This chain links TRBV2 with TRBJ2-3; D is uncertain. The receptor's source is a human donor in a cohort sampled during active COVID-19. The specimen was peripheral blood. In DNA form, the CDR3 reads TGTGCCAGCAGTGAACCCTTCACAGATACGCAGTATTTT. Encoded protein: CASSEPFTDTQYF.